The source of this TCR beta chain is a study of regulatory T cells in long-lasting Graves disease. Building of the TCR beta libraries involved iRepertoire HTBI primers and Arm-PCR of CDR3 regions. TCRdb fed the multiplex PCR reads into MiXCR, producing one record per CDR3 protein. This sample has 540,000 or so distinct CDR3 sequences, with 13% found just once. Germline lookup yields CDR1 SQVTM and CDR2 ANQGSEA. This CDR3 has 13 amino acids. Deletions cut 0 bases from V and 8 bases from J, with 13 bases between. Time point here: newly diagnosed GD, antithyroid drugs for less than 3 months. Researchers made the TCR library from RNA that was extracted from PBMCs. These data are also associated with another study on T cells in Graves' hyperthyroidism and ophthalmopathy. From that study: TCR CDR3 underwent first-round RT-PCR with the HTBI primer set. Ophthalmopathy and stable hyperthyroidism were told apart by a 13 V-J model.

This receptor was taken from a man in his thirties or forties with Graves disease. The chain carries TRBV29-1 and TRBJ1-2; the D is unclear. The sample was peripheral blood mononuclear cells (PBMCs), taken at new diagnosis, from a patient treated with antithyroid drugs. CDR3 amino acids: CSVEDRARRGYTF. The CDR3 coding sequence is TGCAGCGTTGAAGATCGGGCCCGGAGGGGCTACACCTTC.